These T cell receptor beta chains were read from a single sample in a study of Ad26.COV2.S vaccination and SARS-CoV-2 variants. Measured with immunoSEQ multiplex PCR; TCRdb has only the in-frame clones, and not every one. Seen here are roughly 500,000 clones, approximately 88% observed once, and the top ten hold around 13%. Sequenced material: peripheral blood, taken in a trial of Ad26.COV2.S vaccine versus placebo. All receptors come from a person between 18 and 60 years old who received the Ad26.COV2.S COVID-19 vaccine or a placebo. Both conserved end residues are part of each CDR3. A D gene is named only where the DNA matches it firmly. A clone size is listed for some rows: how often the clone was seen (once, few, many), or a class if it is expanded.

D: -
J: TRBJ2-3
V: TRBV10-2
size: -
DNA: TGCGCCAGCATGTCCCGGGAGAGGGGCACAGATACGCAGTATTTT
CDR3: CASMSRERGTDTQYF

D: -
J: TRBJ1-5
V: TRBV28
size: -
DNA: TGTGCCAGCAGCCCTCTTCGAGGGGACAGCAATCAGCCCCAGCATTTT
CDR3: CASSPLRGDSNQPQHF

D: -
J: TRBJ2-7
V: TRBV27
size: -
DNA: TGTGCCAGCAGTTTAGACCGGCGGGCAGGGACCTACGAGCAGTACTTC
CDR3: CASSLDRRAGTYEQYF

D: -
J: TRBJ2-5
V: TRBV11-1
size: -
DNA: TGTGCCAGCAGCAGAGACGGCGGGACCCAGTACTTC
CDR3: CASSRDGGTQYF

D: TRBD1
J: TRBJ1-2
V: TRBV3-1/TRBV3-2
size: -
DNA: TGTGCCAGCAGCCGACAGGGGGCCTATGGCTACACCTTC
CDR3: CASSRQGAYGYTF

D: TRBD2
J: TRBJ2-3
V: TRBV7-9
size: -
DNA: TGTGCCAGTAGACCGGGAGGGAGCACAGATACGCAGTATTTT
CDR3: CASRPGGSTDTQYF

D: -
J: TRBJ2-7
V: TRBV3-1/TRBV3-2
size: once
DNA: TGTGCCAGCAGCCACTTTTACGAGCAGTACTTC
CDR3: CASSHFYEQYF

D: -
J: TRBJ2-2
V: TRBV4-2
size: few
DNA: TGTGCCAGCAGCCCCAGCCTTACGAACACCGGGGAGCTGTTTTTT
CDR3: CASSPSLTNTGELFF

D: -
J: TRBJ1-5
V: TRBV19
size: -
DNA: TGTGCCAGTAGTATAGATCAAACTAATTGGATTCATAGCAATCAGCCCCAGCATTTT
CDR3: CASSIDQTNWIHSNQPQHF

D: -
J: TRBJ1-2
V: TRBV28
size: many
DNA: TGTGCCAGCCAGCTAGTGGGTAGCGGCTACACCTTC
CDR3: CASQLVGSGYTF

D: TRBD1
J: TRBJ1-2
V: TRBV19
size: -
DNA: TGTGCCAGTAGTACCCACCAACACAGGGGGCGATGGTATGGCTACACCTTC
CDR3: CASSTHQHRGRWYGYTF

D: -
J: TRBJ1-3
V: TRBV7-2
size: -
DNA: TGTGCCAGCAGCCAGCGGGTGGGAAACACCATATATTTT
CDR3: CASSQRVGNTIYF

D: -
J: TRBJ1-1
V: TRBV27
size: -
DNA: TGTGCCAGCAGCAACAGGGTTACTGAAGCTTTCTTT
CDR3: CASSNRVTEAFF

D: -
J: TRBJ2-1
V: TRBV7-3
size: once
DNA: TGTGCCAGCAGCCCGTCAGCGTTGAGCTCCTACAATGAGCAGTTCTTC
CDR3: CASSPSALSSYNEQFF

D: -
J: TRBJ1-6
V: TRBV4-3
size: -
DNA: TGCGCCAGCAGCCAAGCGTCGGTGGTTTCACCCCTCCACTTT
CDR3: CASSQASVVSPLHF

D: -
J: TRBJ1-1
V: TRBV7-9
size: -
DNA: TGTGCCAGCAGCCTACAGGGCCGAAACACTGAAGCTTTCTTT
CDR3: CASSLQGRNTEAFF

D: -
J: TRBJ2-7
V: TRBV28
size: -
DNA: TGTGCCAGCAGGGGCTACGAGCAGTACTTC
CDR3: CASRGYEQYF

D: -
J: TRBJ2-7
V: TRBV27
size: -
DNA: TGTGCCAGCAGTTATAGCGGCGAGCAGTACTTC
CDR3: CASSYSGEQYF

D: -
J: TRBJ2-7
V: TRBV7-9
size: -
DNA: TGTGCCAGCAGCCCCAACAGGGTGCTGGGCTACGAGCAGTACTTC
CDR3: CASSPNRVLGYEQYF

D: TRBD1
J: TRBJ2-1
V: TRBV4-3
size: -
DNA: TGCGCCAGCAGCCAAGGACAGGGGGCGTTGAATGAGCAGTTCTTC
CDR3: CASSQGQGALNEQFF

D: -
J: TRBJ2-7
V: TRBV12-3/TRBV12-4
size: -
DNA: TGTGCCAGCAGTTTAGGGTACGAGCAGTACTTC
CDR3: CASSLGYEQYF

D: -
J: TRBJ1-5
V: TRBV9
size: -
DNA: TGTGCCAGCAGCTCCAGTGGGGGTCGGGATCAGCCCCAGCATTTT
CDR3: CASSSSGGRDQPQHF

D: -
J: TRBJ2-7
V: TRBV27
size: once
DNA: TGTGCCAGCACCCCAATAGGTAGCTCCTACGAGCAGTACTTC
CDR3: CASTPIGSSYEQYF

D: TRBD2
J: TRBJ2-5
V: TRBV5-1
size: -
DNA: TGCGCCAGCAGCTTGGGACTAGCAGGGACGGCGGGCCAAGAGACCCAGTACTTC
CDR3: CASSLGLAGTAGQETQYF

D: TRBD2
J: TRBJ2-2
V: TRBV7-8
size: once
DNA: TGTGCCAGCAGCTTAGCACTAGCGGGAGGTAACACCGGGGAGCTGTTTTTT
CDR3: CASSLALAGGNTGELFF

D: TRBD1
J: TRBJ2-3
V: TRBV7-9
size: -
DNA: TGTGCCAGCAGCTTAGGAACAGGGGTTGGCACAGATACGCAGTATTTT
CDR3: CASSLGTGVGTDTQYF

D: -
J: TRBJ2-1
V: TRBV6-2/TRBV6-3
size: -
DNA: TGTGCCAGCAGTTACCGGGCATTCTACAATGAGCAGTTCTTC
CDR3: CASSYRAFYNEQFF

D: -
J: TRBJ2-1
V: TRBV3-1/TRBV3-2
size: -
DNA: TGTGCCAGCAGCCAAGGGGCAGGTTCGGGTGAGCAGTTCTTC
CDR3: CASSQGAGSGEQFF

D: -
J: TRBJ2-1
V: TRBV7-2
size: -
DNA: TGTGCCAGCAGCCAAAGTCTGGCTGAGCAGTTCTTC
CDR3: CASSQSLAEQFF

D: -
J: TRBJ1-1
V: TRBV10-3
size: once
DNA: TGTGCCATCAGTCTAAAGGGACCGGGAGTCGAAGCTTTCTTT
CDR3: CAISLKGPGVEAFF

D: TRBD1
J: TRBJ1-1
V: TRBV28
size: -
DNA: TGTGCCAGCAGCCAATACGGGACAGGGACAAACACTGAAGCTTTCTTT
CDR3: CASSQYGTGTNTEAFF

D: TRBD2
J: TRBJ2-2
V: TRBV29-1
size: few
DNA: TGCAGCGGATGGCTAGCGGGAGGCGCGGCCGGGGAGCTGTTTTTT
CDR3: CSGWLAGGAAGELFF

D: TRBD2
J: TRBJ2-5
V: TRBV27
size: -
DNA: TGTGCCAGCAGTTATAGCGGGAAAGAGACCCAGTACTTC
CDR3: CASSYSGKETQYF

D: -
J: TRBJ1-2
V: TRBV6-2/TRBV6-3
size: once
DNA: TGTGCCAGCAGTTACGGGGGGCTCGGAAACTATGGCTACACCTTC
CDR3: CASSYGGLGNYGYTF

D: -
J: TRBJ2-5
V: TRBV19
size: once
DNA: TGTGCCAGTAGTGGAACTAGCTTCCGGGAGACCCAGTACTTC
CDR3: CASSGTSFRETQYF

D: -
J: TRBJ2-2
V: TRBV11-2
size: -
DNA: TGTGCCAGCAGCTTGGGTCCCGGGGAGCTGTTTTTT
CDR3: CASSLGPGELFF

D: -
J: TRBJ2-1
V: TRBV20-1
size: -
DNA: TGCAGTGCTAGAAGGGAGTTCTTC
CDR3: CSARREFF

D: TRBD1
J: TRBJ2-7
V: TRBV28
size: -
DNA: TGTGCCAGCAGGATAACGACAGGGTTAGGGAGGCAGTACTTC
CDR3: CASRITTGLGRQYF

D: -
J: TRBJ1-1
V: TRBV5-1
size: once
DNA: TGCGCCAGCAGCTTTGAGGGAAAAAACACTGAAGCTTTCTTT
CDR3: CASSFEGKNTEAFF

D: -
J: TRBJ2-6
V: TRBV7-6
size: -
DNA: TGTGCCAGCAGCTTGGGGGTCTCCGGGGCCAACGTCCTGACTTTC
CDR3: CASSLGVSGANVLTF

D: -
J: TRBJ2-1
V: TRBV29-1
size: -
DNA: TGCAGCGCCGGGGGACAGAGAGTTTACAATGAGCAGTTCTTC
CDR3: CSAGGQRVYNEQFF

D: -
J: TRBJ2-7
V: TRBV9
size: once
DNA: TGTGCCAGCAGCGGGAGCTCCTACGAGCAGTACTTC
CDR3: CASSGSSYEQYF

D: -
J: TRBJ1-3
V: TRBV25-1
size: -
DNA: TGTGCCAGCACTCCTGCGGGCCTGACTGGAAACACCATATATTTT
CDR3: CASTPAGLTGNTIYF

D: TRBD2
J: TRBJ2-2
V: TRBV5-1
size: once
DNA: TGCGCCAGCAGCTGGGGGGGTGCATCCACCGGGGAGCTGTTTTTT
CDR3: CASSWGGASTGELFF

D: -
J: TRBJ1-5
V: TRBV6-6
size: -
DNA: TGTGCCAGCAGGGCCAAACAGGGCTACCCCAATCAGCCCCAGCATTTT
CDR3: CASRAKQGYPNQPQHF

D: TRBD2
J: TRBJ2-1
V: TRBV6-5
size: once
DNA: TGTGCCAGCAGAAGGACTAGCCTCTCCTACAATGAGCAGTTCTTC
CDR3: CASRRTSLSYNEQFF

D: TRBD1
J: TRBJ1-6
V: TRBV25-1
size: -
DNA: TGTGCCAGCAGTGAAGGGACAGGATTACTTAATTCACCCCTCCACTTT
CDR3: CASSEGTGLLNSPLHF

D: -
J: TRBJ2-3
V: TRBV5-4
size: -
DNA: TGTGCCAGCAGCTTCGTGGACCGCCGTACAGATACGCAGTATTTT
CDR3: CASSFVDRRTDTQYF

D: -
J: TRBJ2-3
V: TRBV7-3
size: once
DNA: TGTGCCAGCAGCCCAAGGGCCAACACAGATACGCAGTATTTT
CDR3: CASSPRANTDTQYF

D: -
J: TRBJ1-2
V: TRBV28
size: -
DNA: TGTGCCAGCAGTTTTGTTTACCCCATAGGTAACTATGGCTACACCTTC
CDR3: CASSFVYPIGNYGYTF

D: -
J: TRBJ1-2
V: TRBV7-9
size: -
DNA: TGTGCCAGCAGCTTAACCCCAGGTACCCTTGGGAATGGCTACACCTTC
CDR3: CASSLTPGTLGNGYTF

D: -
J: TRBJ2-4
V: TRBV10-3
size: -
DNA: TGTGCCATCAGCGATACAGGGAACATTCAGTACTTC
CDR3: CAISDTGNIQYF

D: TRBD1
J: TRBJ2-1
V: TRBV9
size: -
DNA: TGTGCCAGCAGCGTCCAAGGGGGCACCTACAATGAGCAGTTCTTC
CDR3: CASSVQGGTYNEQFF

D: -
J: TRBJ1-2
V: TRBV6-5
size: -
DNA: TGTGCCAGCAGCCACTTACTTAACTATGGCTACACCTTC
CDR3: CASSHLLNYGYTF

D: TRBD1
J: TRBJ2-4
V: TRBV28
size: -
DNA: TGTGCCAGCAGTTTAAGGGACAGAGTTAACTTAGCCAAAAACATTCAGTACTTC
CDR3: CASSLRDRVNLAKNIQYF